These T cell receptor beta chains were read from a single sample in a study of CD8+ T cells in alopecia areata. Some clones are missing from TCRdb's copy, which holds only in-frame ones; the method was immunoSEQ multiplex PCR. The sample consists of hundreds of thousands of clones, roughly two fifths of them appearing once. This specimen consisted of CD4+ T cells sorted from blood, obtained between weeks 30 and 35, from a patient treated with tofacitinib. The receptors were sampled from a human donor with alopecia areata. CDR3s leave out the opening cysteine and the closing phenylalanine or tryptophan.

V gene | CDR3 protein
TRBV6-5 | ATRRTGTGANVLT
TRBV27 | ASSPQGGLF
TRBV7-8 | ASSPRLPQSSYNEQF
TRBV7-8 | ASSGAGVEKLF
TRBV12-5 | ASGLVVPRTETQY
TRBV30 | AWSLMNTEAF
TRBV2 | ASSIRGLSGANVLT
TRBV7-2 | ASSLYRGRRNEQF
TRBV30 | AWSQQGAYEQY
TRBV6-1 | AIRVAGVDEQF
TRBV6-1 | ASSDRFGGTYEQY
TRBV25-1 | ASRDPGTGDNEQY
TRBV30 | AWRAGTSGRETQY
TRBV7-9 | ASSLARQTDTQY
TRBV7-3 | ASSFKPGQGAAGANVLT
TRBV14 | ASSLWTGNTEAF
TRBV7-9 | ASSSTEHDEAF
TRBV19 | ASSIVGQRNGELF
TRBV23-1 | ASSQSTSGPSSYEQY
TRBV6-5 | ASSYTARGEQF
TRBV9 | ASSQTGSYGYT
TRBV4-1 | ASSQGVREYGYT
TRBV6-6 | ASTFSPDRSEAF
TRBV2 | ASSSRTSLTGDTQY
TRBV18 | ASSQLGTGDPREQY
TRBV6-4 | ASSVRGNTDTQY
TRBV18 | ASSPTTNYGYT
TRBV5-6 | ASSLIGGGNQPQH
TRBV5-1 | ASSLGGTADYEQY
TRBV5-6 | ASRARVSREQY
TRBV30 | AWSYRGSNYGYT
TRBV7-2 | ASSRLAGESIEQY
TRBV28 | ASADGGGGTDTQY